This TCR beta chain was captured in a study of T cell responses to AZD1222 COVID-19 vaccine. General study findings and limits: Seropositive at baseline were only a handful of AZD1222 recipients. The study reported that nearly half of spike-specific TCRs target unmutated variant regions.

This clone was picked up one time. The antigen is not known. The CDR3 is 11 residues long. Germline V lookup: CDR1 KGHSH, CDR2 LQKENI. Repertoires were generated with immunoSEQ multiplex PCR, while TCRdb's copy carries only in-frame clones and drops some. This sample yields 110,000 or so clones, of which 86% are seen a single time; approximately 16% belongs to the top ten. The receptor comes from an adult who received the AZD1222 COVID-19 vaccine. The chain links TRBV18 to TRBJ1-1; D is undetermined. The specimen comprised peripheral blood, sampled 28 days after the second AZD1222 dose. In nucleotides, the CDR3 is TGTGCAGAACAGATGAACACTGAAGCTTTCTTT. It yields the protein CAEQMNTEAFF.